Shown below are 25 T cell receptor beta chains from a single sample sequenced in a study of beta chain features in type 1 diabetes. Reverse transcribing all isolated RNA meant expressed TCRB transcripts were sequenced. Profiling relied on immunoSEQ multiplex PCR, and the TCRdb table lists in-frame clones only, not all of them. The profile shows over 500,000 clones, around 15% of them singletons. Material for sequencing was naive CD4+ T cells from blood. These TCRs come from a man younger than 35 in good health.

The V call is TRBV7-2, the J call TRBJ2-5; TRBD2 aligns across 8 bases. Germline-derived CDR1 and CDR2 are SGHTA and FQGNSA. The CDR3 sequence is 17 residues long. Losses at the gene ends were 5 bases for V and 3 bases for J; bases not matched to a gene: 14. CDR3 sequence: CASSLPVLAGRKETQYF. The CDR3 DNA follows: TGTGCCAGCAGCCTACCGGTTTTAGCGGGGCGCAAAGAGACCCAGTACTTC.

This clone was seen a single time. The CDR3 DNA is TGTGCCAGCAGCCACAATAGCAATCAGCCCCAGCATTTT. It translates to CASSHNSNQPQHF. The chain is built from TRBV11-1 and TRBJ1-5; D remains ambiguous. Trimming left V 5 bases short and J 0 bases short, with 5 bases between. Germline V gives CDR1 SGHAT, CDR2 FQDESV (reference sequence). The CDR3 loop spans 13 amino acids.

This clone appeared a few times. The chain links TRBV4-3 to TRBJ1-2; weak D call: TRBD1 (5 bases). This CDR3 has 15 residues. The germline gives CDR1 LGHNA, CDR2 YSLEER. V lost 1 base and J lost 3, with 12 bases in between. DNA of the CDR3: TGCGCCAGCAGCCAAGCGGCCCAGGGATACTATGGCTACACCTTC. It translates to CASSQAAQGYYGYTF.

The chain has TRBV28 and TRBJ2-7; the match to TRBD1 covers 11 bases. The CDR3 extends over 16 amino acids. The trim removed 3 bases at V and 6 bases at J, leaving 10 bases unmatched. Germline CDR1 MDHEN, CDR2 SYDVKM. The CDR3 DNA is TGTGCCAGCAGTTTCGACTGGGACAGGGGGGGGTCCGAGCAGTACTTC. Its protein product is CASSFDWDRGGSEQYF.

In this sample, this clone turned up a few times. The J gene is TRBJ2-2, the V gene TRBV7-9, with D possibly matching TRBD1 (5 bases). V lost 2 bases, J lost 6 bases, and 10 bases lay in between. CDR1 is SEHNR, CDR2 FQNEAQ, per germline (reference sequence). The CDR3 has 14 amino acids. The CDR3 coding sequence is TGTGCCAGCAGCTTACGGACAAGCCCCGGGGAGCTGTTTTTT. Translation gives CASSLRTSPGELFF.

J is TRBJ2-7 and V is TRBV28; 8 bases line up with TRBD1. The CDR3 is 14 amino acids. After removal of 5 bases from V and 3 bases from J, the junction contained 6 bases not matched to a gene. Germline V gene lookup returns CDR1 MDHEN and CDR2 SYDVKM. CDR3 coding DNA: TGTGCCAGCAGTGGGACAGGCGGACGCTACGAGCAGTACTTC. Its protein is CASSGTGGRYEQYF.

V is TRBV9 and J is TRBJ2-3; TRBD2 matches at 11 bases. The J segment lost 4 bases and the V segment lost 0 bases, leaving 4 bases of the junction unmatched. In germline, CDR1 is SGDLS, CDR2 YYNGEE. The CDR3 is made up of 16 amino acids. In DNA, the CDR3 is TGTGCCAGCAGCGTAGCCCCTAGCGGGAGGTCAGATACGCAGTATTTT. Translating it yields CASSVAPSGRSDTQYF.

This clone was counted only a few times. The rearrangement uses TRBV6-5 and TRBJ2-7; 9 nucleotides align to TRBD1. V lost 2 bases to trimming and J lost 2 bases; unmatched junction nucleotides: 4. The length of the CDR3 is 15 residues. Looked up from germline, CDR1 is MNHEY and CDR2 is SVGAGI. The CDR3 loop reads CASSYGGTGTYEQYF. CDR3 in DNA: TGTGCCAGCAGTTACGGCGGGACAGGGACCTACGAGCAGTACTTC.

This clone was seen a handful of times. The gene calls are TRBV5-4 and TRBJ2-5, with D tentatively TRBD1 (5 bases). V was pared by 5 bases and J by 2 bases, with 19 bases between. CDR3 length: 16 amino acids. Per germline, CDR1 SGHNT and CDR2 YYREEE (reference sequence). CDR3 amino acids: CASSYPKGVIQETQYF. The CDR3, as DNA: TGTGCCAGCAGTTATCCTAAAGGGGTGATTCAAGAGACCCAGTACTTC. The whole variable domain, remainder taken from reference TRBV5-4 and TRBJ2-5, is ETGVTQSPTHLIKTRGQQVTLRCSSQSGHNTVSWYQQALGQGPQFIFQYYREEENGRGNFPPRFSGLQFPNYSSELNVNALELDDSALYLCASSYPKGVIQETQYFGPGTRLLVL.

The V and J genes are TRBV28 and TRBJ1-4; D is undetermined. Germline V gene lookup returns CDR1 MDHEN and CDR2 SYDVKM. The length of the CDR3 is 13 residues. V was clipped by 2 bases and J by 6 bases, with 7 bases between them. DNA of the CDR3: TGTGCCAGCAGTTTACCGCGGGATGAAAAACTGTTTTTT. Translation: CASSLPRDEKLFF.

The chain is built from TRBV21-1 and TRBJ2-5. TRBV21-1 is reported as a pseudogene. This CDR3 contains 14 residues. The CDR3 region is CASSKAPAQETQYF. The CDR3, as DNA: TGTGCCAGCAGCAAAGCGCCAGCTCAAGAGACCCAGTACTTC.

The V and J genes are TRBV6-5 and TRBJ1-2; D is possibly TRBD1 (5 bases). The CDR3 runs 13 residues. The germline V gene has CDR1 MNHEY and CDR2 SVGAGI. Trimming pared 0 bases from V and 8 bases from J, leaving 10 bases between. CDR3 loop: CASSYSGGAGYTF. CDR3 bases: TGTGCCAGCAGTTACTCGGGGGGAGCGGGCTACACCTTC.

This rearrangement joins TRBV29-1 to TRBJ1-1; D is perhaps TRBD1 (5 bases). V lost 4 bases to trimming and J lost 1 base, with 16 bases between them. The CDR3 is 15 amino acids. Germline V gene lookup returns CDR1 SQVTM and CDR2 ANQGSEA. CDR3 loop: CSVVGAARKNTEAFF. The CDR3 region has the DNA TGCAGCGTTGTCGGGGCCGCTCGTAAGAACACTGAAGCTTTCTTT.

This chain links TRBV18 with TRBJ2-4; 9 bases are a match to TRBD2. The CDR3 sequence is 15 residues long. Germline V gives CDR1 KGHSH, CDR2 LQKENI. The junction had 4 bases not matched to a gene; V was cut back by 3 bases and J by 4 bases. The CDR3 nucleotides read TGTGCCAGCTCACCGACGGCGGGGGGGAAAAACATTCAGTACTTC. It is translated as CASSPTAGGKNIQYF.

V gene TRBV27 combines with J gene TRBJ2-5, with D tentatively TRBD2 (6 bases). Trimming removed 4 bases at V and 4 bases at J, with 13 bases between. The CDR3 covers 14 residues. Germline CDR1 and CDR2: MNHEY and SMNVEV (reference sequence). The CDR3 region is CASSSAGLGETQYF. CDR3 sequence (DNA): TGTGCCAGCAGTTCGGCGGGGCTGGGAGAGACCCAGTACTTC.

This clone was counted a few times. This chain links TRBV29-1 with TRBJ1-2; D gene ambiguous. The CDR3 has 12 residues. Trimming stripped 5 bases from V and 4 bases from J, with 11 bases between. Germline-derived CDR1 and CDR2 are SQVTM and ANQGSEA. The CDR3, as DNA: TGCAGCGTTCGGAACACCTTCTATGGCTACACCTTC. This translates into CSVRNTFYGYTF.

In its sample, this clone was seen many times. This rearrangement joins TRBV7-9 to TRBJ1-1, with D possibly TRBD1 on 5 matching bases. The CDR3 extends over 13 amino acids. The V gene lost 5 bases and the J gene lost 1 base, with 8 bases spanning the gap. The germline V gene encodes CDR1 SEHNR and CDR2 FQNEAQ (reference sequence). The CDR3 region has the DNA TGTGCCAGCAGCGTCGGACAGAACACTGAAGCTTTCTTT. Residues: CASSVGQNTEAFF.

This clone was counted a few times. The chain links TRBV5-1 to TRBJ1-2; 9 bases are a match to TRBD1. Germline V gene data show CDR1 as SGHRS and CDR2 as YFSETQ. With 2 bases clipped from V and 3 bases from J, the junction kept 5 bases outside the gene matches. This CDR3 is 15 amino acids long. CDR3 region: CASSLQGARDYGYTF. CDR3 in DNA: TGCGCCAGCAGCTTACAGGGGGCGCGAGACTATGGCTACACCTTC.

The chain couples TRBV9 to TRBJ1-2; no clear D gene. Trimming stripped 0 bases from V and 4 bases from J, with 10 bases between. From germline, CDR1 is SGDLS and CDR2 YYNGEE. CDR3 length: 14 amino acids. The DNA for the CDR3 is TGTGCCAGCAGCGTAGGGGTTGAGGTCTATGGCTACACCTTC. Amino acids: CASSVGVEVYGYTF.

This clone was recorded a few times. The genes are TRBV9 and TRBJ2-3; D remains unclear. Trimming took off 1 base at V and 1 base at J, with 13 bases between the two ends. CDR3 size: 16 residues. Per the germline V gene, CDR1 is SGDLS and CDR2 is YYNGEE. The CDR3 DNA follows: TGTGCCAGCAGCGTACGGCGAACGGGCGGCACAGATACGCAGTATTTT. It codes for CASSVRRTGGTDTQYF.

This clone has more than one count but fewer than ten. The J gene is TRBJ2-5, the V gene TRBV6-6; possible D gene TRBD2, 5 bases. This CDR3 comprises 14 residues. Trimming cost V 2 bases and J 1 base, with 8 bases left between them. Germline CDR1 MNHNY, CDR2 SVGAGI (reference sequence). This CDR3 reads CASSYERSQETQYF. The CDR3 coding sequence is TGTGCCAGCAGTTACGAGCGGTCCCAAGAGACCCAGTACTTC.

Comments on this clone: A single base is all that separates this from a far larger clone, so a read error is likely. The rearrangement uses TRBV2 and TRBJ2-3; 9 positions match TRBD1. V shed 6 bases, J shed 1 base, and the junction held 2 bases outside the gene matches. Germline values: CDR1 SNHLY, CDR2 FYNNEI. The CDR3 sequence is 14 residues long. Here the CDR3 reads CASRGDRGTDTQYF. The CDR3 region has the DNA TGTGCCAGCAGGGGGGACAGGGGCACAGATACGCAGTATTTT.

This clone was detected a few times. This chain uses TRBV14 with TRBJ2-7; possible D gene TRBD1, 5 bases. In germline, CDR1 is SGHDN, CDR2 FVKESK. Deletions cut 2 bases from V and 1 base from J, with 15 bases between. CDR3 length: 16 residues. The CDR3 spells CASSQPTRAGSYEQYF. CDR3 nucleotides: TGTGCCAGCAGCCAACCCACCAGGGCAGGGTCCTACGAGCAGTACTTC.

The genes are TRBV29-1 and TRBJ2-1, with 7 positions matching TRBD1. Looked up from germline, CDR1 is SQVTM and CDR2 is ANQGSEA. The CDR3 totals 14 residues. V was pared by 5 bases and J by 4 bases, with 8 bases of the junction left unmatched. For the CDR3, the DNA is TGCAGCGTTACCCGGGACAGACTATACAATGAGCAGTTCTTC. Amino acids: CSVTRDRLYNEQFF.

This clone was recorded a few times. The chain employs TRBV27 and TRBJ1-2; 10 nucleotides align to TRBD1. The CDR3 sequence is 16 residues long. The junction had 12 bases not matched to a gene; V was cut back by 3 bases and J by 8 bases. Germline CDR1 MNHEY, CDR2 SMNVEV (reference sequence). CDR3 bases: TGTGCCAGCAGTTTTAGGGAGCGGACAGGGGGTTTCGGCTACACCTTC. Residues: CASSFRERTGGFGYTF.